Below, one TCR beta chain is given with its context. In the original analysis: Using reference gene primer amplification, nucleated cell counts were estimated. Produced via immunoSEQ multiplex PCR; TCRdb's table is partial and in-frame only. The DNA gave D and trimming, while V, J and clone size come from that table. The sample consists of under 300,000 clones, approximately 88% of them appearing once. This record comes from a study of blood T cell repertoires in COVID-19. Across the study: Italy, Spain and the United States were the sources of the convalescent and acute COVID-19 samples.

The germline gives CDR1 MNHEY, CDR2 SMNVEV (reference sequence). CDR3 size: 16 residues. Trimming pared 3 bases from V and 4 bases from J, leaving 17 bases between. The sequence was collected from a woman between 25 and 40 years old who had recovered from COVID-19. The sample consisted of PBMCs or T cells enriched from blood (not recorded which). This chain uses TRBV27 with TRBJ2-3, with a weak D call TRBD1 (6 bases). The CDR3 loop is CASSFWGLDPADTQYF. The CDR3 DNA reads as TGTGCCAGCAGTTTTTGGGGGCTGGATCCCGCAGATACGCAGTATTTT.